The present entry profiles one TCR beta chain with its context. The antigen it recognizes is unknown. Base qualities are not at hand, and no much larger clone is one base apart. TCRbeta CDR3 regions were amplified from genomic DNA by means of the immunoSEQ Assay, a bias-controlled multiplex PCR. The paper's processing steps were these. Within the assay, amplification of reference gene primers was used to estimate how many nucleated cells each sample contained. To quantify the absolute abundance of each unique TCRbeta CDR3 rearrangement, sequence reads were collapsed and filtered. For each sample, productive Simpson clonality was calculated as the square root of Simpson's diversity index over productive rearrangements. The immuneACCESS repertoire file appears here via TCRdb, limited to in-frame rearrangements. These files lack a portion of the clones; in checked studies, under half of the deficit traces to unresolved V genes, and the cause of the others is not known. The DNA gave D and trimming, while V, J and clone size come from that table. Recorded for this sample are 90,000 to 100,000 clones; roughly 90% of them occurred a single time. Over 1.5% of the sample lies in the top ten.

Collaborating institutions collected whole blood in K2EDTA tubes following their own protocols. For TCRbeta analysis, collaborators shipped samples in one of three forms: frozen whole blood, isolated PBMCs, or DNA extracted from either of those sample types. The data stem from a study of blood T cell repertoires in COVID-19 (dated by TCRdb to 2020 to 2022). With regard to the full study: Collaborator samples came from the United States, Italy and Spain and covered acute and convalescent phases of COVID-19. The prospective study material was composed of cDNA or gDNA derived from T cells, B-cell-depleted T cells, or PBMCs. Subjects who had been exposed to COVID-19, were actively infected with it, or had recovered from it provided the deeply sampled blood TCRbeta repertoires that made up the dataset. The repertoires were released in a freely available public database meant as a resource for research on the immune response to SARS-CoV-2. Samples were obtained from the ongoing ImmuneRACE study (first 160 participants) and from about 1,300 subjects provided by 6 global collaborators. A de-identified subject ID, COVID-19 status, age in years and sex were almost always included in the sample metadata. Where available, HLA class I and class II types were taken from metadata supplied by the sample provider and were not determined by assay-based typing. Beyond this particular receptor, the publication reports: The amount of clinical and demographic metadata varied by source and participant and was provided uncurated.

The TCR sequence derives from a man aged 80 or over with acute or convalescent COVID-19. Sequenced material: peripheral blood.

DNA sequence: TGTGCCAGCAGCTTAGAATCTAGCGGGATCCCGTTCTTC. This sequence encodes CASSLESSGIPFF. The V and J genes are TRBV7-2 and TRBJ2-1; 9 central bases correspond to TRBD2. Via the germline V gene, CDR1 is SGHTA and CDR2 FQGNSA. V lost 1 base and J lost 15 bases, and the count of bases not matched to a germline gene is 7. The cysteine opens and the phenylalanine closes a CDR3 of 13 amino acids. The only DNA kept is the CDR3, 39 bases in frame from the first base.